This is a list of T cell receptor beta chains from one sample in a study of blood T cells in healthy people across ages. TCRdb re-called the 5' RACE reads with MiXCR, one entry per CDR3 protein. The sample yields 1.5 million to 2 million distinct CDR3 sequences, 28% seen once. The sequenced material came from blood. The origin of the receptors is a woman aged 25-40 years in good health. Both conserved end residues are part of each CDR3. The D gene is left open where the match is weak. The size of a clone is reported for some rows only, either as once, few or many, or as a class for expanded clones.

clone size	V gene	CDR3 length	D gene	J gene	CDR3 DNA	CDR3 protein
many	TRBV4-1	12	.	TRBJ2-7	TGCGCCAGCAGCCAAGATCCCCTCGAGCAGTACTTC	CASSQDPLEQYF
.	TRBV7-9	13	.	TRBJ2-1	TGTGCCAGCGCCTCACTAGTTGGCAATGAGCAGTTCTTC	CASASLVGNEQFF
many	TRBV20-1	13	.	TRBJ2-7	TGCAGTGCTAGTTTCTCCAACTCCTACGAGCAGTACTTC	CSASFSNSYEQYF
.	TRBV19	14	.	TRBJ2-7	TGTGCCAGTAGTATTACCCCGGGAGAGAGCGAGCAGTACTTC	CASSITPGESEQYF
few	TRBV4-1	17	.	TRBJ2-6	TGCGCCAGCAGCAGAAAGTCAAGGCTCTCTGGGGCCAACGTCCTGACTTTC	CASSRKSRLSGANVLTF
many	TRBV6-6	15	TRBD2	TRBJ2-1	TGTGCCAGCAGTTCTCAACGGGGGGGCCGGGAGGAGCAGTTCTTC	CASSSQRGGREEQFF
many	TRBV7-9	14	.	TRBJ1-5	TGTGCCAGCAGCTTGTCACAGGGAAATCAGCCCCAGCATTTT	CASSLSQGNQPQHF
.	TRBV20-1	15	TRBD1	TRBJ1-5	TGCAGTGCCCGAGGACAGGGAAATAGCAATCAGCCCCAGCATTTT	CSARGQGNSNQPQHF
few	TRBV12-3/TRBV12-4	15	TRBD1	TRBJ2-7	TGTGCCAGCAGTCCCACGACAGGGGCCTCCTACGAGCAGTACTTC	CASSPTTGASYEQYF
many	TRBV7-2	14	.	TRBJ2-4	TGTGCCAGCAGCCCAGATAGCTCCAAAAACATTCAGTACTTC	CASSPDSSKNIQYF
many	TRBV4-2	17	.	TRBJ2-4	TGTGCCAGCAGCCAAGTGGGGGGAACAATAGCCAAAAACATTCAGTACTTC	CASSQVGGTIAKNIQYF
few	TRBV29-1	13	TRBD1	TRBJ1-5	TGCAGCGTTAGACAGGGAGGGGGTCAGCCCCAGCATTTT	CSVRQGGGQPQHF
.	TRBV2	14	.	TRBJ1-3	TGTGCCAGCAGTGCCCTCTCAACTGGAAACACCATATATTTT	CASSALSTGNTIYF
.	TRBV3-1	13	.	TRBJ2-7	TGTGCCAGCAGCCAAGTCCGGCAGGGATCCCAGTACTTC	CASSQVRQGSQYF
.	TRBV5-5	15	TRBD1	TRBJ1-1	TGTGCCAGCAGCTTAGGACAGGCCAAGAACACTGAAGCTTTCTTT	CASSLGQAKNTEAFF
.	TRBV18	14	.	TRBJ2-7	TGTGCCAGCTCACCACCGTCCGGGGGCAACGAGCAGTACTTC	CASSPPSGGNEQYF
few	TRBV29-1	13	.	TRBJ2-7	TGCAGCGTTCGGACGGGATACTCCTACGAGCAGTACTTC	CSVRTGYSYEQYF
few	TRBV12-3/TRBV12-4	14	TRBD1	TRBJ2-1	TGTGCCAGCACCATGGGTCAGGGGGCCAATGAGCAGTTCTTC	CASTMGQGANEQFF
.	TRBV7-8	12	.	TRBJ2-3	TGTGCCAGTAGCTTAAGTGACGGTACGCAGTATTTT	CASSLSDGTQYF
.	TRBV30	14	.	TRBJ2-7	TGTGCCTGGAGCCTGGGACTGACAATATACGAGCAGTACTTC	CAWSLGLTIYEQYF
few	TRBV30	17	.	TRBJ1-5	TGTGCCTGGAGTCAGGGGTTTGTGGTTGGGAGCAATCAGCCCCAGCATTTT	CAWSQGFVVGSNQPQHF
.	TRBV4-3	16	.	TRBJ2-3	TGCGCCAGCAGCCAAGATTTAGTAGACGGCACAGATACGCAGTATTTT	CASSQDLVDGTDTQYF
.	TRBV5-1	15	.	TRBJ1-1	TGCGCCAGCCAGGCAGGCGGACCTCTGAACACTGAAGCTTTCTTT	CASQAGGPLNTEAFF
few	TRBV12-5	16	.	TRBJ2-7	TGTGCTAGTGATTTCACACGTCGGCTGAGAAACTACGAGCAGTACTTC	CASDFTRRLRNYEQYF
few	TRBV20-1	15	.	TRBJ2-2	TGCAGTGCTAGAGATGACCGGGCTGACACCGGGGAGCTGTTTTTT	CSARDDRADTGELFF
.	TRBV28	15	TRBD1	TRBJ1-2	TGTGCCAGCAGAACCTCGACAGGGTCGACTTCTGGCTACACCTTC	CASRTSTGSTSGYTF
.	TRBV11-2	19	TRBD1	TRBJ2-6	TGTGCCAGCAGCTTAGATCCCAGGGGGATAGGGTCTGGGGCCAACGTCCTGACTTTC	CASSLDPRGIGSGANVLTF
.	TRBV3-1	16	.	TRBJ1-4	TGTGCCAGCAGCCACCTCAGGTGGTCGGAGGGTGAAAAACTGTTTTTT	CASSHLRWSEGEKLFF
.	TRBV5-1	13	TRBD2	TRBJ2-7	TGCGCCAGCAGCGATGGGAGGGCCAATGAGCAGTACTTC	CASSDGRANEQYF
.	TRBV28	15	.	TRBJ1-6	TGTGCCAGCAGTCCCCATCGGACGGCGAATTCACCCCTCCACTTT	CASSPHRTANSPLHF
.	TRBV11-2	14	TRBD2	TRBJ2-5	TGTGCCAGCAGCCCCTACGGGGGGGAAGAGACCCAGTACTTC	CASSPYGGEETQYF
few	TRBV4-3	17	.	TRBJ2-2	TGCGCCAGCAGCCAAGAATCGGGAGAGGAATACACCGGGGAGCTGTTTTTT	CASSQESGEEYTGELFF